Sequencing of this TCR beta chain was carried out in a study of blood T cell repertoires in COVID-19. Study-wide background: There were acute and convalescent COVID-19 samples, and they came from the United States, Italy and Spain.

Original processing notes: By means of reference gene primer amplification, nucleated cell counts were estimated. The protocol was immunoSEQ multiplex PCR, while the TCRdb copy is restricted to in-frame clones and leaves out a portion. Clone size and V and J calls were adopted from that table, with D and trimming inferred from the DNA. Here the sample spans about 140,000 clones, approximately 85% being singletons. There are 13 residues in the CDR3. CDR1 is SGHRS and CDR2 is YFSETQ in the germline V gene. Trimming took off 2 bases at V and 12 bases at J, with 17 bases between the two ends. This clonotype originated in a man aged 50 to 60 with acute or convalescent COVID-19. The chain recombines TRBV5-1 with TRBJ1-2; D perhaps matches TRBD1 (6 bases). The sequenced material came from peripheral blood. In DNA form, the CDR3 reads TGCGCCAGCAGCTTTCGCGGGGGGCGAGTTGACACCTTC. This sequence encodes CASSFRGGRVDTF.